This T cell receptor beta chain was sequenced during a study of follicular helper T cells after annual influenza vaccination. The time point was: 2014-2015 season, pre-vaccination. The CDR3 length is 15 residues. The germline V and J ends were trimmed by 10 bases and 0 bases, with 17 bases remaining between them. Germline V gene lookup returns CDR1 SGHTA and CDR2 FQGNSA. Method: immunoSEQ multiplex PCR; TCRdb's copy keeps in-frame clones and lacks some. The sample shows about 10,000 clones, roughly 80% of them seen only once. This TCR came from an adult who received the influenza vaccine. The chain employs TRBV7-2 and TRBJ2-3, with D perhaps given as TRBD1 or TRBD2 (5 bases each). The sequenced sample was CXCR5- memory CD4+ T cells sorted from blood, obtained on the day of influenza vaccination. The CDR3 DNA reads TGTGCCACCGAAGAGGGGCTCTATAGCACAGATACGCAGTATTTT. Translation: CATEEGLYSTDTQYF.